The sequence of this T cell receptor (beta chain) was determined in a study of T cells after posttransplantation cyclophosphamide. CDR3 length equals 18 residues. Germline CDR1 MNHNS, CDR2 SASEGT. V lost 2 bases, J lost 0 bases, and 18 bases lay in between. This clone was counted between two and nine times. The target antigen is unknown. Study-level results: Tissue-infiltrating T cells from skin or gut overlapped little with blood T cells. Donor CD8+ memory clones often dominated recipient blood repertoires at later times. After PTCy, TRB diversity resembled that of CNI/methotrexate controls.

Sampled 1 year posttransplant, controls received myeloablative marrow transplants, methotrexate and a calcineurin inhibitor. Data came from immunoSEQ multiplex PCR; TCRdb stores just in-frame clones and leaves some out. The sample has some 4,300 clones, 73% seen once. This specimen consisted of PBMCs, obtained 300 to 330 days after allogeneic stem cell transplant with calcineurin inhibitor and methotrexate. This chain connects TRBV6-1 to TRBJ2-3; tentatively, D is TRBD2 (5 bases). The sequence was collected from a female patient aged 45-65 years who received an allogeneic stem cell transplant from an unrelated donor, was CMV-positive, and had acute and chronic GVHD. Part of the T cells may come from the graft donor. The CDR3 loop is CASSELGREGSSTDTQYF. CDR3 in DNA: TGTGCCAGCAGTGAACTTGGTCGCGAGGGATCTAGCACAGATACGCAGTATTTT.